Following are 13 T cell receptor beta chains from one sample sequenced in a study of CD8 T cells in Susac syndrome. After extraction with the RNeasy kit, roughly 0.5 to 1 ug of the RNA was reverse transcribed using random hexamers. TCRdb redid the calling of the immunoSEQ multiplex PCR reads with MiXCR, one entry per CDR3 protein. This sample has roughly 180,000 distinct CDR3 sequences, with approximately 94% found just once. The sample comprised CD4+ T cells from PBMCs. These receptors all come from a human donor in good health.

This chain links TRBV28 with TRBJ2-4; 7 bases are a match to TRBD1. Germline CDR1 reads MDHEN; CDR2 reads SYDVKM. After removal of 1 base from V and 0 bases from J, the junction contained 9 bases not matched to a gene. This CDR3 is built from 18 residues. Here the CDR3 DNA reads TGTGCCAGCAGTTTATTCCGGGACAGATCTTTAGCCAAAAACATTCAGTACTTC. Encoded protein: CASSLFRDRSLAKNIQYF.

The chain is built from TRBV7-2 and TRBJ2-1; D perhaps matches TRBD2 (6 bases). Per germline, CDR1 SGHTA and CDR2 FQGNSA. The CDR3 has 17 residues. Trimming removed 4 bases at V and 9 bases at J, with 25 bases between. CDR3 loop: CASSSGPKGTFAGEQFF. The CDR3 DNA follows: TGTGCCAGCAGCTCTGGCCCGAAAGGGACTTTTGCCGGTGAGCAGTTCTTC. Looking up the rest from reference TRBV7-2 and TRBJ2-1 gives the full variable domain: GAGVSQSPSNKVTEKGKDVELRCDPISGHTALYWYRQSLGQGLEFLIYFQGNSAPDKSGLPSDRFSAERTGGSVSTLTIQRTQQEDSAVYLCASSSGPKGTFAGEQFFGPGTRLTVL.

CDR3 region: CASSPRLDTNTEAFF. In DNA form, the CDR3 reads TGTGCCAGCTCCCCTCGGCTAGACACCAACACTGAAGCTTTCTTT. The V call is TRBV18, the J call TRBJ1-1; unclear D gene. The germline V gene encodes CDR1 KGHSH and CDR2 LQKENI. The CDR3 is 15 amino acids. Trimming pared 6 bases from V and 2 bases from J, leaving 16 bases between.

J is TRBJ2-3 and V is TRBV19; weak D call: TRBD2 (6 bases). Trimming pared 8 bases from V and 2 bases from J, leaving 11 bases between. The germline gives CDR1 LNHDA, CDR2 SQIVND (reference sequence). The CDR3 covers 13 residues. For the CDR3, the DNA is TGTGCCAGTCGCGAGCGGGCCACAGATACGCAGTATTTT. Protein: CASRERATDTQYF.

The gene calls are TRBV6-2 or TRBV6-3 and TRBJ2-7; 8 bases align to TRBD2. The trim removed 4 bases at V and 3 bases at J, leaving 14 bases unmatched. Germline CDR1 and CDR2: MNHEY and SVGEGT. CDR3 length: 17 amino acids. As DNA, the CDR3 is TGTGCCAGCAGTTCCAGGGCCTCCCCCCGGGAGGGCTACGAGCAGTACTTC. Translating gives CASSSRASPREGYEQYF.

This rearrangement joins TRBV24-1 to TRBJ2-1, with 10 bases fitting TRBD2. Germline V gene lookup returns CDR1 KGHDR and CDR2 SFDVKD. The CDR3 is 18 residues long. After removal of 11 bases from V and 7 bases from J, the junction contained 22 bases not matched to a gene. The CDR3 sequence is CAILKREGYAWGENEQFF. The CDR3 DNA reads TGTGCCATCCTCAAGCGGGAGGGTTACGCATGGGGGGAAAATGAGCAGTTCTTC.

The chain links TRBV15 to TRBJ2-2; TRBD1 is a possible D gene (5 bases). Germline CDR1 LNHNV, CDR2 YYDKDF (reference sequence). Trimming stripped 0 bases from V and 5 bases from J, with 7 bases between. The CDR3 has 14 residues. In DNA, the CDR3 is TGTGCCACCAGCAGAGACAGGGCTACCGGGGAGCTGTTTTTT. The encoded protein is CATSRDRATGELFF.

Concerning this clonotype: The junction does not match germline at one end; this may be a read error. The chain joins TRBV30 to TRBJ2-7, with TRBD2 matching over 8 bases. Germline-derived CDR1 and CDR2 are GTSNPN and SVGIG (reference sequence). The CDR3 length is 14 residues. In DNA form, the CDR3 reads TGTGCCTGGAGACTAGCGGCAATCTCCAACGAGCAGTACTTC. Its protein is CAWRLAAISNEQYF.

The rearrangement links TRBV20-1 to TRBJ2-5; D is perhaps TRBD1 (6 bases). Germline V gene lookup returns CDR1 DFQATT and CDR2 SNEGSKA (reference sequence). V was trimmed by 5 bases and J by 5 bases, leaving 9 bases between them. The CDR3 has 11 residues. CDR3 sequence: CSAYRDETQYF. The CDR3, as DNA: TGCAGTGCTTACAGGGATGAGACCCAGTACTTC.

This rearrangement joins TRBV29-1 to TRBJ2-3; 9 bases are a match to TRBD2. V lost 4 bases, J lost 2 bases, and 1 base stayed unmatched. The CDR3 is 13 residues long. CDR1 is SQVTM and CDR2 is ANQGSEA in the germline V gene. DNA of the CDR3: TGCAGCGTTGCTAGCGGGAACACAGATACGCAGTATTTT. It yields the protein CSVASGNTDTQYF.

The rearrangement joins TRBV23-1 to TRBJ1-1; no clear D. TRBV23-1 is reported as an ORF; its role is uncertain. This CDR3 is built from 13 residues. Between the trimmed V and J ends, which lost 6 bases and 3 bases, there was a span of 11 bases. The CDR3 is CASSLSTDTEAFF. For the CDR3, the DNA is TGCGCCAGCAGCCTTTCTACGGACACTGAAGCTTTCTTT.

V and J are TRBV29-1 and TRBJ2-1; D is uncertain. With 0 bases removed from V and 8 bases from J, the gap between germline ends came to 5 bases. This CDR3 region has 11 residues. Germline assignment: CDR1 SQVTM and CDR2 ANQGSEA. In nucleotides, the CDR3 is TGCAGCGTTGAAGATCGAGATGAGCAGTTCTTC. Its translation is CSVEDRDEQFF.

The J gene is TRBJ2-7, the V gene TRBV30; the D is unclear. This CDR3 contains 12 residues. Germline V CDR1 and CDR2: GTSNPN, SVGIG (reference sequence). V was shortened by 4 bases and J by 2 bases, with 9 bases between the two germline ends. CDR3 loop: CAWTTTTYEQYF. In nucleotides, the CDR3 is TGTGCCTGGACGACAACTACCTACGAGCAGTACTTC. The full variable domain, with the rest looked up from reference TRBV30 and TRBJ2-7, is SQTIHQWPATLVQPVGSPLSLECTVEGTSNPNLYWYRQAAGRGLQLLFYSVGIGQISSEVPQNLSASRPQDRQFILSSKKLLLSDSGFYLCAWTTTTYEQYFGPGTRLTVT.